This entry lists 27 T cell receptor beta chains sequenced from one sample in a study of T cells after posttransplantation cyclophosphamide. Method: immunoSEQ multiplex PCR; TCRdb's copy keeps in-frame clones and lacks some. This sample shows tens of thousands of clones and no singletons; 2% to 2.5% rests with the ten largest. The sequenced sample consisted of PBMCs. These receptors came from a man in his forties in good health, CMV-negative, and a related stem cell transplant donor.

This clone was detected many times. This sequence joins TRBV7-2 and TRBJ2-7; 11 nucleotides line up with TRBD2. The CDR3 runs 17 residues. Trimming took 3 bases from V and 2 from J; bases not matched to a gene: 9. Germline CDR1 reads SGHTA; CDR2 reads FQGNSA. CDR3 residues: CASSFFLGTSGTYEQYF. For the CDR3, the DNA is TGTGCCAGCAGCTTTTTTCTTGGGACTAGCGGAACCTACGAGCAGTACTTC.

The sample holds many counts of this clone. The gene calls are TRBV4-2 and TRBJ2-4; 9 positions agree with TRBD1. This CDR3 has 16 amino acids. Germline lookup yields CDR1 LGHNA and CDR2 YNFKEQ. V was pared by 0 bases and J by 6 bases, with 6 bases of the junction left unmatched. DNA of the CDR3: TGTGCCAGCAGCCAAGACCACAGGGGGCATCGAAACATTCAGTACTTC. This encodes CASSQDHRGHRNIQYF.

This clone showed up many times. The chain couples TRBV15 to TRBJ2-2; 13 positions agree with TRBD2. CDR1 is LNHNV and CDR2 is YYDKDF in the germline V gene (reference sequence). The CDR3 covers 17 residues. Unmatched junction bases numbered 7, after V lost 5 bases and J lost 4 bases. CDR3 amino acids: CATSFRTSGSSTGELFF. The CDR3 region has the DNA TGTGCCACCAGCTTCAGGACTAGCGGGAGCAGCACCGGGGAGCTGTTTTTT.

This clone has a count of ten or more. The J gene is TRBJ1-2, the V gene TRBV11-2; 8 bases match TRBD1. After removal of 0 bases from V and 2 bases from J, the junction contained 8 bases not matched to a gene. Germline V CDR1 and CDR2: SGHAT, FQNNGV. This CDR3 has 17 residues. For the CDR3, the DNA is TGTGCCAGCAGCTTAGATTCCGCCAGGGGGCTCAACTATGGCTACACCTTC. It is translated as CASSLDSARGLNYGYTF.

This clone was observed many times. The CDR3 nucleotides are TGTGCCAGCAGCGCACTAGCGGGAGGGGAGGAATATGAGCAGTTCTTC. Translating gives CASSALAGGEEYEQFF. The V call is TRBV7-7, the J call TRBJ2-1, with 13 bases identical to TRBD2. The CDR3 is made up of 16 amino acids. Per germline, CDR1 SSHAT and CDR2 FNYEAQ (reference sequence). J lost 8 bases, V lost 5 bases, and 9 bases had no gene match. The complete variable domain, with remaining parts taken from reference TRBV7-7 and TRBJ2-1, reads GAGVSQSPRYKVTKRGQDVTLRCDPISSHATLYWYQQALGQGPEFLTYFNYEAQPDKSGLPSDRFSAERPEGSISTLTIQRTEQRDSAMYRCASSALAGGEEYEQFFGPGTRLTVL.

This clone was counted ten times or more. The chain has TRBV5-1 and TRBJ2-1; D is perhaps TRBD2 (7 bases). V lost 4 bases to trimming and J lost 8 bases, with 19 bases between them. In germline, CDR1 is SGHRS, CDR2 YFSETQ. The CDR3 length is 15 residues. CDR3 sequence (DNA): TGCGCCAGCAGCACCGGGACAACTAGCGACGATGAGCAGTTCTTC. This codes for CASSTGTTSDDEQFF.

This clone has ten or more counts. The J gene is TRBJ1-3, the V gene TRBV5-1; D ambiguous. The V and J ends lost 4 bases and 4 bases respectively, with 12 bases between them. The CDR3 consists of 14 residues. Germline V CDR1 and CDR2: SGHRS, YFSETQ. The CDR3 loop is CASSVISGGNTIYF. CDR3 nucleotides: TGCGCCAGCAGCGTGATCTCGGGAGGAAACACCATATATTTT.

This clone was counted at least ten times. The chain combines TRBV5-5 with TRBJ1-4, with D possibly being TRBD1 (6 bases). V lost 6 bases to trimming and J lost 6 bases, with 15 bases between them. The CDR3 is made up of 14 amino acids. Germline CDR1 reads SGHKS; CDR2 reads YYEKEE (reference sequence). CDR3 protein: CASNWLQGDEKLFF. The CDR3 nucleotides read TGTGCCAGCAACTGGCTACAGGGAGATGAAAAACTGTTTTTT.

This clone was counted at least ten times. The chain has TRBV7-2 and TRBJ2-7; 8 bases align to TRBD2. The V segment lost 1 base and the J segment 2 bases; nucleotides outside the gene matches: 7. CDR1 SGHTA and CDR2 FQGNSA come from the germline V gene. The CDR3 spans 16 residues. CDR3 in amino acids: CASSLVPSGRTYEQYF. The CDR3 coding sequence is TGTGCCAGCAGCTTAGTGCCCAGCGGGAGAACCTACGAGCAGTACTTC.

There are many counts of this clone. The chain is built from TRBV7-2 and TRBJ2-3; 7 nucleotides align to TRBD2. From germline, CDR1 is SGHTA and CDR2 FQGNSA. The trim removed 4 bases at V and 5 bases at J, leaving 9 bases unmatched. The CDR3 contains 15 residues. The CDR3 region has the DNA TGTGCCAGCAGCTCTAGGGCGGGAGATGGAGATACGCAGTATTTT. This codes for CASSSRAGDGDTQYF.

This clone was picked up many times. This chain uses TRBV19 with TRBJ2-2, with 10 nucleotides matching TRBD2. This CDR3 spans 15 amino acids. Trimming took 1 base from V and 5 from J; bases not matched to a gene: 1. CDR1 and CDR2 from the germline V gene are LNHDA and SQIVND (reference sequence). CDR3 region: CASSIVAGGTGELFF. The CDR3 DNA reads TGTGCCAGTAGTATAGTAGCGGGAGGAACCGGGGAGCTGTTTTTT.

Ten or more counts support this clone. J is TRBJ1-4 and V is TRBV27; maybe TRBD1 (5 bases). V shed 1 base and J shed 7 bases, with 19 bases lying between them. CDR3 size: 17 residues. Germline CDR1 reads MNHEY; CDR2 reads SMNVEV (reference sequence). This CDR3 is CASSLLSLEGVAEKLFF. As DNA, the CDR3 is TGTGCCAGCAGTTTATTGTCCTTGGAAGGGGTGGCTGAAAAACTGTTTTTT.

This clone was observed many times. The chain uses TRBV28 and TRBJ1-1; 9 nucleotides match TRBD1. The J segment lost 7 bases and the V segment lost 3 bases, leaving 12 bases of the junction unmatched. Looked up from germline, CDR1 is MDHEN and CDR2 is SYDVKM. The CDR3 runs to 16 residues. CDR3 amino acids: CASSFPDRGLGNEAFF. The CDR3 nucleotides read TGTGCCAGCAGTTTCCCGGACAGGGGCCTTGGTAATGAAGCTTTCTTT.

There are many counts of this clone. The V gene is TRBV19, the J gene TRBJ1-1; no clear D gene. Trimming left V 5 bases short and J 5 bases short, with 21 bases between. The CDR3 spans 16 residues. In germline, CDR1 is LNHDA, CDR2 SQIVND (reference sequence). CDR3 coding DNA: TGTGCCAGTAGTCCCCGCGCGGAGGGCGAGAGAACTGAAGCTTTCTTT. Protein product: CASSPRAEGERTEAFF.

The chain joins TRBV7-2 to TRBJ2-5; D gene ambiguous. TRBJ2-7 matches the DNA end more closely, so the J call is doubtful. This CDR3 contains 16 residues. Germline V gene data show CDR1 as SGHTA and CDR2 as FQGNSA. The CDR3 loop is CASSPLMRESDYEQYF. The CDR3 DNA reads as TGTGCCAGCAGCCCCCTCATGCGAGAATCCGACTACGAGCAGTACTTC.

This clone was detected many times. The chain's CDR3 is CASSFSLNNEQFF. As DNA, the CDR3 is TGTGCCAGCAGCTTCTCCTTAAACAATGAGCAGTTCTTC. J is TRBJ2-1 and V is TRBV7-8; D gene ambiguous. Trimming pared 3 bases from V and 5 bases from J, leaving 8 bases between. The V gene's germline CDR1 is SGHVS and CDR2 FQNEAQ. This CDR3 has 13 residues.

The V and J genes are TRBV19 and TRBJ2-5; TRBD1 matches at 8 bases. The J call may be mistaken, given a closer DNA end match to TRBJ2-7. The V gene's germline CDR1 is LNHDA and CDR2 SQIVND (reference sequence). The CDR3 runs to 14 residues. CDR3 nucleotides: TGTGCCAGTAGTATATCGGACAGGGACTCCGAGCAGTACTTC. It is translated as CASSISDRDSEQYF.

This clone was seen many times. The chain is built from TRBV30 and TRBJ2-7; 8 bases fit TRBD1. Unmatched junction bases numbered 12, after V lost 5 bases and J lost 3 bases. CDR3 length: 15 amino acids. CDR1 is GTSNPN and CDR2 is SVGIG in the germline V gene (reference sequence). The DNA of the CDR3 is TGTGCCTGGGGACAGGGACGAGAGGTAGGCTACGAGCAGTACTTC. It is translated as CAWGQGREVGYEQYF.

This clone showed up many times. DNA of the CDR3: TGTGCCAGCAGTTTCCCCTCCCGGACTAGCGGGAGGGCCAACAATGAGCAGTTCTTC. This translates into CASSFPSRTSGRANNEQFF. V usage is TRBV28 and J usage is TRBJ2-1; 15 nucleotides align to TRBD2. The V and J ends lost 3 bases and 5 bases, in that order; junction bases with no gene match: 11. CDR1 is MDHEN and CDR2 is SYDVKM in the germline V gene. The CDR3 has 19 residues.

This clone turned up a few times. The genes are TRBV7-9 and TRBJ2-3; maybe TRBD2 (5 bases). Germline CDR1 reads SEHNR; CDR2 reads FQNEAQ (reference sequence). Trimming pared 5 bases from V and 6 bases from J, leaving 15 bases between. CDR3 length: 14 residues. The CDR3 loop is CASSPGVDGDTQYF. CDR3 in DNA: TGTGCCAGCAGCCCCGGGGTCGACGGGGATACGCAGTATTTT.

This clone showed up many times. The chain is built from TRBV11-2 and TRBJ2-3, with a tentative D call TRBD2 (6 bases). The germline V gene has CDR1 SGHAT and CDR2 FQNNGV. The CDR3 consists of 15 residues. V lost 4 bases and J 0 bases, leaving 11 bases between the germline ends. CDR3 region: CASSSETRSTDTQYF. CDR3 coding DNA: TGTGCCAGCAGCTCCGAGACTAGGAGCACAGATACGCAGTATTTT.

This clone was detected many times. V and J are TRBV5-5 and TRBJ2-1; no firm D call. Germline V gives CDR1 SGHKS, CDR2 YYEKEE (reference sequence). With 0 bases removed from V and 4 bases from J, the gap between germline ends came to 11 bases. This CDR3 contains 15 residues. The CDR3 coding sequence is TGTGCCAGCAGCTTGGTGGCACAGCTATACAATGAGCAGTTCTTC. It translates to CASSLVAQLYNEQFF.

The table lists this clone with many counts. The genes are TRBV28 and TRBJ1-3; 7 bases fit TRBD1. This CDR3 is 18 amino acids long. CDR1 and CDR2 from the germline V gene are MDHEN and SYDVKM. J lost 0 bases, V lost 6 bases, and 14 bases had no gene match. CDR3 nucleotide sequence: TGTGCCAGCAGCCCACAGGGACAGCTTTTCTTCTCTGGAAACACCATATATTTT. Translating it yields CASSPQGQLFFSGNTIYF.

This clone was counted many times. In DNA, the CDR3 is TGTGCCAGCAGCTTAGTAGGCGGGAGACGTGAGACCCAGTACTTC. Amino acid sequence: CASSLVGGRRETQYF. J is TRBJ2-5 and V is TRBV7-6, with 7 bases matching TRBD2. The CDR3 length is 15 residues. CDR1 and CDR2 (germline): SGHVS, FNYEAQ. Germline trimming cut 1 base from V and 5 bases from J; bases unmatched to any gene: 7.

This clone has a count of ten or more. This chain links TRBV7-8 with TRBJ2-1; D is perhaps TRBD2 (6 bases). The germline V gene encodes CDR1 SGHVS and CDR2 FQNEAQ. V lost 5 bases and J lost 5, with 16 bases in between. The CDR3 runs 15 residues. The CDR3 nucleotides are TGTGCCAGCAGCGTCCAACTAGCAGGGAACAATGAGCAGTTCTTC. Translation: CASSVQLAGNNEQFF. Variable domain in full (rest from reference TRBV7-8 and TRBJ2-1): GAGVSQSPRYKVAKRGQDVALRCDPISGHVSLFWYQQALGQGPEFLTYFQNEAQLDKSGLPSDRFFAERPEGSVSTLKIQRTQQEDSAVYLCASSVQLAGNNEQFFGPGTRLTVL.

This clone was recorded many times. The chain joins TRBV28 to TRBJ1-2, with no clear D. This CDR3 contains 12 residues. Deletions cut 0 bases from V and 8 bases from J, with 7 bases between. Germline assignment: CDR1 MDHEN and CDR2 SYDVKM. CDR3 bases: TGTGCCAGCAGTTTATGGGGAGGGGGCTACACCTTC. This encodes CASSLWGGGYTF.

Ten or more counts support this clone. V usage is TRBV27 and J usage is TRBJ2-7; 9 bases align to TRBD2. J gave up 0 bases and V 3 bases, and 12 bases lay outside the gene matches. In germline, CDR1 is MNHEY, CDR2 SMNVEV (reference sequence). The CDR3 is made up of 18 amino acids. CDR3 protein: CASSLGLAGYSSSYEQYF. CDR3 coding DNA: TGTGCCAGCAGTTTGGGGCTAGCGGGATACAGTAGCTCCTACGAGCAGTACTTC.